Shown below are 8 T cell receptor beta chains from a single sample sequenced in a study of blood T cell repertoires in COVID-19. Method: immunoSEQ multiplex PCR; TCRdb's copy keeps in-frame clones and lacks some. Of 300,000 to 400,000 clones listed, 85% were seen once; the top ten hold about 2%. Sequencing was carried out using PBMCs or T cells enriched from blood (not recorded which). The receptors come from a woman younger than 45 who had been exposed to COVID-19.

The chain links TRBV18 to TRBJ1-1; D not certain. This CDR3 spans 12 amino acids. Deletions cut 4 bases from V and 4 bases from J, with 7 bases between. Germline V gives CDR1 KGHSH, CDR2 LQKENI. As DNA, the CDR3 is TGTGCCAGCTCACTTCGGAGCACTGAAGCTTTCTTT. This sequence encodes CASSLRSTEAFF. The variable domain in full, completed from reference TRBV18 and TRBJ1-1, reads NAGVMQNPRHLVRRRGQEARLRCSPMKGHSHVYWYRQLPEEGLKFMVYLQKENIIDESGMPKERFSAEFPKEGPSILRIQQVVRGDSAAYFCASSLRSTEAFFGQGTRLTVV.

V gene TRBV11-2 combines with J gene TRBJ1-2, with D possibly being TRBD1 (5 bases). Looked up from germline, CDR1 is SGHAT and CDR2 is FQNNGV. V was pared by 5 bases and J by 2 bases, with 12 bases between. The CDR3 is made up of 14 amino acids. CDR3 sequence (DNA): TGTGCCAGCAGCAACCAGGGTTTGAACTATGGCTACACCTTC. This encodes CASSNQGLNYGYTF.

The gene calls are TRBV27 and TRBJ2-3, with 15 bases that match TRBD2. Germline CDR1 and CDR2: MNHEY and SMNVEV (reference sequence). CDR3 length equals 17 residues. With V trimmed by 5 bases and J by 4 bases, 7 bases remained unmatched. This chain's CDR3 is CASSPWTSGRAADTQYF. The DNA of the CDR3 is TGTGCCAGCAGTCCATGGACTAGCGGGAGGGCGGCAGATACGCAGTATTTT.

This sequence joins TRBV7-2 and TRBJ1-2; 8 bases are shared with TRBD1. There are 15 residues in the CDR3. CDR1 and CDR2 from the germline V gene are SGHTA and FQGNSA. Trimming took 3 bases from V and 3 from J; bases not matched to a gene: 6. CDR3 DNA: TGTGCCAGCAGCTTCGGACAGGGCCGAGACTATGGCTACACCTTC. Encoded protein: CASSFGQGRDYGYTF.

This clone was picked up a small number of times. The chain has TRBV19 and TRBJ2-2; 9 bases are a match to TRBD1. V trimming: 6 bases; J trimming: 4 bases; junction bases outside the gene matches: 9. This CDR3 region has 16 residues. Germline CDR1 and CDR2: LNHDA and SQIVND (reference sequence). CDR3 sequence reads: CASRPRNRGRTGELFF. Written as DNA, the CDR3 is TGTGCCAGTAGGCCCCGAAACAGGGGGCGCACCGGGGAGCTGTTTTTT.

CDR3: CASRPGQGRRGPNTEAFF. CDR3 nucleotide sequence: TGTGCCAGCAGACCGGGACAGGGGAGGAGGGGTCCTAACACTGAAGCTTTCTTT. The chain combines TRBV7-9 with TRBJ1-1, with 10 nucleotides matching TRBD1. The CDR3 contains 18 residues. V trimming: 6 bases; J trimming: 2 bases; junction bases outside the gene matches: 15. The germline gives CDR1 SEHNR, CDR2 FQNEAQ (reference sequence).

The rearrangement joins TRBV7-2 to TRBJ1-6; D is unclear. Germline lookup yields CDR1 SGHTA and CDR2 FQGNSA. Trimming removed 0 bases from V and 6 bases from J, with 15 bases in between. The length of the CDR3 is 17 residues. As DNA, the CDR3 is TGTGCCAGCAGCTTAGCGAGGGCAGCCTACGTTAATTCACCCCTCCACTTT. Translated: CASSLARAAYVNSPLHF.

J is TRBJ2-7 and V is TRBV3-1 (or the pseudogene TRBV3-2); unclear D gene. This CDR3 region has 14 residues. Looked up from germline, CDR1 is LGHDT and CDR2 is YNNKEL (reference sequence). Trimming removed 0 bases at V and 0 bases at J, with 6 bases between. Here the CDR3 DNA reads TGTGCCAGCAGCCAAGATGTCAGCTCCTACGAGCAGTACTTC. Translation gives CASSQDVSSYEQYF.